This TCR beta chain emerged from a study of T cells in Graves' hyperthyroidism and ophthalmopathy. On the study more broadly: Initial diagnosis, before any treatment, was when peripheral blood was collected. The study, taken as a whole, reports: Ophthalmopathy was separated from stable hyperthyroidism by a 13 V-J model.

This clonotype has a count of ten or more. Its antigen is not identified. Germline V CDR1 and CDR2: MDHEN, SYDVKM. This CDR3 spans 16 amino acids. Losses at the gene ends were 6 bases for V and 6 bases for J; bases not matched to a gene: 10. Uncontrolled infection, other autoimmune disease, pregnancy or lactation barred patients from enrollment. What was amplified from RNA transcripts were TCR beta CDR3 regions. Researchers ran a first-round RT-PCR on the TCR CDR3 using the HTBI primer set. TCRdb re-analysed the multiplex PCR reads in MiXCR, keeping a single row per CDR3 protein. The sample has hundreds of thousands of distinct CDR3 sequences; about 14% are singletons.

This receptor was identified in a woman aged 45 to 65 with Graves' ophthalmopathy. Sequenced sample: blood. The chain links TRBV28 to TRBJ1-5; 11 nucleotides align to TRBD1. In nucleotides, the CDR3 is TGTGCCAGCAGCCAAACGGGGACAGGGGGGGGTCAGCCCCAGCATTTT. Encoded protein: CASSQTGTGGGQPQHF. Variable domain in full (rest from reference TRBV28 and TRBJ1-5): DVKVTQSSRYLVKRTGEKVFLECVQDMDHENMFWYRQDPGLGLRLIYFSYDVKMKEKGDIPEGYSVSREKKERFSLILESASTNQTSMYLCASSQTGTGGGQPQHFGDGTRLSIL.